These T cell receptor beta chains were read from a single sample in a study of identical twins. TCRdb reprocessed the 5' RACE reads via MiXCR and lists one record per CDR3 protein. Among hundreds of thousands of distinct CDR3 sequences listed, roughly 6% were seen once. Sequenced sample: naive T cells sorted from blood. Receptors originate from a man younger than 35 in good health. The CDR3 runs from the conserved cysteine through the conserved F or W. The D gene is left open where the match is weak. Size is omitted from some rows. Given values are once, few, many or a class for expanded clones.

clone_size,v_call,d_call,j_call,cdr3_aa,cdr3_nt
many,TRBV7-9,NA,TRBJ1-3,CASSLATAVGSGNTIYF,TGTGCCAGCAGCTTAGCTACCGCGGTGGGCTCTGGAAACACCATATATTTT
many,TRBV20-1,NA,TRBJ2-2,CSASGDSWNTGELFF,TGCAGTGCCTCAGGAGACAGTTGGAACACCGGGGAGCTGTTTTTT
NA,TRBV20-1,TRBD1,TRBJ2-7,CSARRGLAGTYEQYF,TGCAGTGCTAGGAGGGGGCTAGCAGGAACCTACGAGCAGTACTTC
NA,TRBV5-6,TRBD2,TRBJ2-1,CASSGFGTSGTTLGVFF,TGTGCCAGCAGCGGTTTCGGGACTAGCGGGACCACCTTGGGAGTGTTCTTC
NA,TRBV28,NA,TRBJ2-5,CASSLWDGTNRETQYF,TGTGCCAGCAGTTTATGGGACGGAACGAATAGAGAGACCCAGTACTTC
few,TRBV3-1,NA,TRBJ2-2,CASSHLGGLFF,TGTGCCAGCAGCCATCTCGGCGGGCTGTTTTTT
few,TRBV24-1,TRBD2,TRBJ2-1,CATSDPLGEGSSYNEQFF,TGTGCCACCAGTGACCCACTTGGGGAGGGGAGCTCCTACAATGAGCAGTTCTTC
NA,TRBV7-6,TRBD2,TRBJ2-2,CASSPYGRASGGELFF,TGTGCCAGCAGCCCCTACGGGAGGGCCTCGGGCGGGGAGCTGTTTTTT
few,TRBV9,NA,TRBJ2-7,CASSGGQYSYEQYF,TGTGCCAGCAGCGGAGGTCAGTACTCCTACGAGCAGTACTTC
many,TRBV20-1,TRBD2,TRBJ2-3,CSARASGRIDTQYF,TGCAGTGCTAGAGCTAGCGGGAGAATAGATACGCAGTATTTT
few,TRBV5-1,NA,TRBJ1-1,CASSVNRANLLTANEAFF,TGCGCCAGCAGCGTAAACAGGGCAAACCTCCTCACCGCGAATGAAGCTTTCTTT
NA,TRBV4-1,NA,TRBJ1-2,CASSQAAAAYGYTF,TGCGCCAGCAGCCAAGCGGCTGCGGCCTATGGCTACACCTTC
many,TRBV20-1,NA,TRBJ1-2,CSVLWDLGGYTF,TGCAGTGTATTATGGGACCTAGGAGGCTACACCTTC
many,TRBV12-3/TRBV12-4,NA,TRBJ2-1,CASSRTSSYNEQFF,TGTGCCAGCAGTCGAACTAGCAGCTACAATGAGCAGTTCTTC
NA,TRBV20-1,TRBD2,TRBJ2-1,CSAPFRASGSGGSYNEQFF,TGCAGTGCCCCGTTTAGGGCTAGCGGGAGCGGCGGGTCGTACAATGAGCAGTTCTTC
many,TRBV20-1,TRBD1,TRBJ2-1,CSASGTEGYNEQFF,TGCAGTGCCTCCGGGACAGAGGGGTATAATGAGCAGTTCTTC
many,TRBV5-1,TRBD1,TRBJ2-7,CASSLNRGRDEQYF,TGCGCCAGCAGCTTAAACAGGGGAAGGGACGAGCAGTACTTC
few,TRBV7-2,TRBD1,TRBJ1-5,CASSLYGTANQPQHF,TGTGCCAGCAGCTTATACGGGACAGCCAATCAGCCCCAGCATTTT
NA,TRBV4-3,TRBD2,TRBJ2-3,CASSQELAGGPLTDTQYF,TGCGCCAGCAGCCAGGAACTAGCGGGAGGGCCTCTGACAGATACGCAGTATTTT
NA,TRBV5-1,NA,TRBJ2-1,CASSPTGIDEQFF,TGCGCCAGCAGCCCTACAGGGATCGATGAGCAGTTCTTC
few,TRBV5-1,TRBD2,TRBJ2-3,CASRSGTSGIPDTQYF,TGCGCCAGCAGATCCGGGACTAGCGGGATACCAGATACGCAGTATTTT
many,TRBV7-8,NA,TRBJ2-3,CASSAWTEDTQYF,TGTGCCAGCAGCGCCTGGACTGAGGATACGCAGTATTTT
many,TRBV12-3/TRBV12-4,TRBD2,TRBJ2-2,CASSFAGTSGANTGELFF,TGTGCCAGCAGTTTCGCCGGGACTAGCGGAGCGAACACCGGGGAGCTGTTTTTT
many,TRBV12-3/TRBV12-4,NA,TRBJ1-4,CASSLGGQTNEKLFF,TGTGCCAGCAGTTTAGGAGGCCAGACTAATGAAAAACTGTTTTTT
many,TRBV5-5,NA,TRBJ1-1,CASSLDLMAGTEAFF,TGTGCCAGCAGCTTGGATCTGATGGCGGGCACTGAAGCTTTCTTT
NA,TRBV7-7,NA,TRBJ2-5,CASSSSDGILETQYF,TGTGCCAGCAGCTCCTCTGACGGAATCTTAGAGACCCAGTACTTC
many,TRBV5-1,TRBD1,TRBJ1-2,CASSSGQGARGYTF,TGCGCCAGCAGCTCTGGACAGGGGGCAAGGGGCTACACCTTC
many,TRBV4-2,NA,TRBJ2-3,CASSQTGGADTQYF,TGTGCCAGCAGCCAGACCGGAGGCGCAGATACGCAGTATTTT
many,TRBV5-1,NA,TRBJ1-3,CASSSGTMGNTIYF,TGCGCCAGCAGCTCCGGGACCATGGGAAACACCATATATTTT
NA,TRBV20-1,TRBD2,TRBJ2-1,CSAPKLAGGVGGQFF,TGCAGTGCCCCTAAGCTGGCGGGAGGAGTAGGAGGGCAGTTCTTC
many,TRBV3-1,NA,TRBJ1-1,CASSQDQVTEAFF,TGTGCCAGCAGCCAAGATCAGGTCACTGAAGCTTTCTTT
NA,TRBV7-9,NA,TRBJ2-7,CASALGIYEQYF,TGTGCCAGCGCATTAGGGATCTACGAGCAGTACTTC
few,TRBV6-2/TRBV6-3,NA,TRBJ2-1,CASSSGGQPLEQFF,TGTGCCAGCAGTTCCGGGGGACAGCCCTTGGAGCAGTTCTTC
many,TRBV6-5,TRBD2,TRBJ2-1,CASSYIGEGNEQFF,TGTGCCAGCAGTTACATCGGGGAGGGCAATGAGCAGTTCTTC
many,TRBV6-2/TRBV6-3,NA,TRBJ2-1,CASSYSIPASQFF,TGTGCCAGCAGTTACTCGATCCCGGCATCGCAGTTCTTC
NA,TRBV5-5,TRBD2,TRBJ2-3,CASSLFSTGGPLDTQYF,TGTGCCAGCAGCTTGTTTTCGACGGGAGGGCCATTAGATACGCAGTATTTT
many,TRBV12-3/TRBV12-4,TRBD1,TRBJ1-1,CASTETGKAFF,TGTGCCAGCACTGAGACAGGGAAAGCTTTCTTT
NA,TRBV7-9,NA,TRBJ1-2,CASSFYKFNYGYTF,TGTGCCAGCAGCTTCTACAAATTTAACTATGGCTACACCTTC
many,TRBV20-1,TRBD1,TRBJ1-4,CSTWIRDRAEKLFF,TGCAGTACATGGATAAGGGACAGGGCTGAAAAACTGTTTTTT
NA,TRBV20-1,TRBD1,TRBJ1-5,CSAGQGMGNQPQHF,TGCAGTGCCGGACAGGGGATGGGAAATCAGCCCCAGCATTTT
NA,TRBV6-5,NA,TRBJ2-1,CASSYVVGRTDEQFF,TGTGCCAGCAGTTACGTCGTCGGGCGCACGGATGAGCAGTTCTTC
many,TRBV7-9,TRBD2,TRBJ2-1,CASNIAGGVNEQFF,TGTGCCAGCAATATAGCGGGAGGGGTCAATGAGCAGTTCTTC
NA,TRBV5-1,NA,TRBJ2-1,CASSFDREELFF,TGCGCCAGCAGCTTTGATAGGGAGGAGCTGTTCTTC
many,TRBV29-1,NA,TRBJ2-2,CSVVGGNTGELFF,TGCAGCGTTGTCGGCGGGAACACCGGGGAGCTGTTTTTT